This TCR beta chain was retrieved from a study of blood T cell repertoires in COVID-19 (TCRdb year 2020). Regarding the study in general: Samples from collaborators originated in the United States, Italy and Spain and spanned both the acute and convalescent phases of COVID-19. The material from the prospective study consisted of cDNA or gDNA derived from T cells, B-cell-depleted T cells, or PBMCs. The dataset comprised deeply sampled blood TCRbeta repertoires from subjects exposed to, actively infected with, or recovered from COVID-19. A freely available public database, intended as a resource for researchers studying the immune response to SARS-CoV-2, is where the repertoires were released. The samples were drawn from the first 160 participants of the ongoing ImmuneRACE study and from more than 1,000 subjects provided by 6 global collaborators. A de-identified subject ID, COVID-19 status, age in years and sex were almost always included in the sample metadata. Where available, HLA class I and class II types were obtained from metadata supplied by the sample provider rather than from assay-based typing. Overall study outcomes, separate from this receptor: The quantity of clinical and demographic metadata differed by source and by participant and was supplied without curation.

TCRbeta CDR3 regions were amplified from genomic DNA by means of the immunoSEQ Assay, a bias-controlled multiplex PCR. For the original study's pipeline: Nucleated cell counts per sample were estimated from amplification of reference gene primers within the assay. Sequence reads were collapsed and filtered to measure the absolute abundance of every unique TCRbeta CDR3 rearrangement. Productive Simpson clonality was computed per sample as the square root of Simpson's diversity index over productive rearrangements. The source is immuneACCESS, and TCRdb retained only in-frame sequences with V and J called. Part of the clones is not carried over; for the studies checked, unresolved V genes explain less than half of this, and the remainder is unexplained. V and J calls and clone size are as listed in that table; D and trimming were resolved from the DNA. Within this sample are about 180,000 clones, with approximately 83% of them counted one time only. The ten largest clones add up to over 9.5% of the sample.

Concerning this clone itself: This clone's antigen is unknown. No quality values exist for individual bases; no much larger clone is one base distant.

The collaborating institutions used their own protocols to collect whole blood in K2EDTA tubes. Collaborator samples were shipped for TCRbeta analysis as frozen whole blood, isolated PBMCs, or DNA extracted from either sample type. The V end loses 4 bases and the J end loses 6 bases, and a stretch of 13 bases separates them. The CDR3 contains 15 residues, cysteine and phenylalanine counted. Only CDR3 DNA is held: 45 bases, read in frame from base 1. The germline V gene gives CDR1 as MNHEY and CDR2 as SVGAGI. Material: peripheral blood. This TCR derives from a human donor with active or convalescent COVID-19. The donor label of this sample is uncertain. The V gene is TRBV6-5 and the J gene is TRBJ1-6, and the D gene may be TRBD1, 5 bases matching. In nucleotides, the sequence is TGTGCCAGCAGTTCACAATCGGGGGGTAATTCACCCCTCCACTTT. Its protein product is CASSSQSGGNSPLHF.